Each of the 20 T cell receptor beta chains below was sequenced from the same sample in a study of breast tumors, draining lymph nodes, adjacent tissues. MiXCR was run by TCRdb on the multiplex PCR reads, yielding one entry per CDR3 protein. Counted here are 60,000 to 65,000 distinct CDR3 sequences, around three fifths occurring once; the ten biggest clones make up about 19%. The sample comprised breast tumor tissue. These receptors were taken from a female donor with breast cancer. Some clones in this sample may be carry-over from other donors' samples.

In its sample, this clonotype was seen a few times. Since a much larger clone is just one base distant, this may be a read error. V is TRBV10-3 and J is TRBJ1-6, with D possibly TRBD1 on 6 matching bases. The germline gives CDR1 ENHRY, CDR2 SYGVKD. This CDR3 contains 13 residues. Deletions cut 8 bases from V and 8 bases from J, with 13 bases between. CDR3 sequence: CAIGPGVDSPLHF. CDR3 bases: TGTGCCATCGGTCCAGGGGTCGATTCACCCCTCCACTTT.

The rearrangement links TRBV25-1 to TRBJ1-3; 11 positions agree with TRBD1. After removal of 2 bases from V and 6 bases from J, the junction contained 3 bases not matched to a gene. The V gene's germline CDR1 is MGHDK and CDR2 SYGVNS. The CDR3 loop spans 15 amino acids. CDR3 loop: CASSEGTGGSNTIYF. In nucleotides, the CDR3 is TGTGCCAGCAGTGAAGGGACAGGGGGTTCAAACACCATATATTTT.

The CDR3: CATSYKGDEQFF. The CDR3 bases are TGTGCCACCAGCTATAAGGGTGATGAGCAGTTCTTC. The rearrangement links TRBV15 to TRBJ2-1; D remains unclear. The CDR3 sequence is 12 residues long. Looked up from germline, CDR1 is LNHNV and CDR2 is YYDKDF (reference sequence). Deletions cut 5 bases from V and 8 bases from J, with 10 bases between.

The chain has TRBV29-1 and TRBJ1-2; D may be TRBD1 (5 bases). There are 17 residues in the CDR3. Trimming cost V 1 base and J 2 bases, with 20 bases left between them. Per the germline V gene, CDR1 is SQVTM and CDR2 is ANQGSEA. This CDR3 reads CSVEVAPRGRANYGYTF. CDR3 coding DNA: TGCAGCGTTGAAGTCGCTCCCCGGGGCAGGGCGAACTATGGCTACACCTTC.

The chain is built from TRBV12-3 or TRBV12-4 and TRBJ1-2; possible D gene TRBD1, 6 bases. V lost 6 bases to trimming and J lost 5 bases, with 16 bases between them. The CDR3 has 14 amino acids. CDR3 protein: CASRPTGSVYGYTF. CDR3 sequence (DNA): TGTGCCAGCAGACCTACAGGGAGCGTGTATGGCTACACCTTC.

The chain links TRBV20-1 to TRBJ2-7; no firm D call. This CDR3 is 8 amino acids long. Germline loops: CDR1 DFQATT, CDR2 SNEGSKA (reference sequence). V was pared by 6 bases and J by 6 bases, with 3 bases between. CDR3: CSAAEQYF. CDR3 in DNA: TGCAGTGCCGCCGAGCAGTACTTC.

This clonotype was counted many times. With a much larger clone just one base away, this may be a read error. The chain has TRBV12-3 or TRBV12-4 and TRBJ2-1; 8 bases map to TRBD2. CDR3 length: 15 amino acids. After removal of 4 bases from V and 5 bases from J, the junction contained 7 bases not matched to a gene. The CDR3 here is CASSCSGGDDNEQFF. In DNA, the CDR3 is TGTGCCAGCAGTTGCAGCGGGGGCGACGACAATGAGCAGTTCTTC.

This clonotype was observed at least ten times. The chain links TRBV20-1 to TRBJ2-1; D is possibly TRBD2 (6 bases). The germline V gene encodes CDR1 DFQATT and CDR2 SNEGSKA (reference sequence). The CDR3 has 14 amino acids. V was shortened by 4 bases and J by 4 bases, with 14 bases between the two germline ends. CDR3 bases: TGCAGTGCTAACCGAGGGACTTCTTACAATGAGCAGTTCTTC. Protein sequence: CSANRGTSYNEQFF.

The table lists this clonotype with a few counts. Because it lacks the conserved phenylalanine or tryptophan at the end, this CDR3 is likely a read error. The DNA is left out, because the CDR3 cannot be placed on it with certainty; the CDR3 is given as TCRdb lists it. The V and J genes are TRBV20-1 and TRBJ1-2. The CDR3 numbers 9 amino acids, ends counted. Per the germline V gene, CDR1 is DFQATT and CDR2 is SNEGSKA (reference sequence). The CDR3 is CSARGDTGE.

As concerns this clonotype: A much larger clone lies one base from this, so it may be a read error. The genes are TRBV5-4 and TRBJ2-5, with 10 nucleotides matching TRBD1. Trimming at V came to 4 bases and at J to 6 bases, leaving 6 bases not matched to a gene. From germline, CDR1 is SGHNT and CDR2 YYREEE (reference sequence). The CDR3 loop spans 14 amino acids. The chain's CDR3 is CASSIDRGPKTQYF. The CDR3 nucleotides read TGTGCCAGCAGCATTGACAGGGGGCCCAAGACCCAGTACTTC.

CDR3 coding DNA: TGTGCCAGCAGCTTACGGCTCACAGATACGCAGTATTTT. The encoded protein is CASSLRLTDTQYF. The genes are TRBV11-1 and TRBJ2-3; no clear D gene. CDR1 is SGHAT, CDR2 FQDESV, per germline (reference sequence). Trimming stripped 2 bases from V and 2 bases from J, with 5 bases between. The CDR3 length is 13 residues.

The V gene is TRBV6-1, the J gene TRBJ2-1; 10 nucleotides match TRBD2. Looked up from germline, CDR1 is MNHNS and CDR2 is SASEGT. This CDR3 spans 15 amino acids. After removal of 2 bases from V and 6 bases from J, the junction contained 4 bases not matched to a gene. The CDR3 coding sequence is TGTGCCAGCAGTGAAATGCTAGCGGGAGTCAATGAGCAGTTCTTC. Protein sequence: CASSEMLAGVNEQFF.

This rearrangement joins TRBV25-1 to TRBJ1-4; D might be TRBD1 (5 bases). The germline V gene has CDR1 MGHDK and CDR2 SYGVNS. This CDR3 comprises 15 residues. Trimming cost V 4 bases and J 5 bases, with 14 bases left between them. CDR3 in DNA: TGTGCCAGCAGTGTCTCGGGACGGTGGAATGAAAAACTGTTTTTT. It encodes CASSVSGRWNEKLFF.

The rearrangement links TRBV19 to TRBJ2-1; TRBD2 agrees at 7 bases. The V and J ends lost 1 base and 3 bases, in that order; junction bases with no gene match: 6. The CDR3 is made up of 16 amino acids. The germline V gene has CDR1 LNHDA and CDR2 SQIVND (reference sequence). The CDR3 sequence is CASSIGAGVHYNEQFF. CDR3 in DNA: TGTGCCAGTAGTATAGGGGCGGGAGTCCACTACAATGAGCAGTTCTTC.

This clonotype was observed at least ten times. The rearrangement uses TRBV11-2 and TRBJ2-7; 9 bases match TRBD2. The CDR3 sequence is 13 residues long. The V and J ends lost 4 bases and 6 bases, in that order; junction bases with no gene match: 4. Per the germline V gene, CDR1 is SGHAT and CDR2 is FQNNGV. DNA for the CDR3: TGTGCCAGCAGCTCGGGACTAGCCTCCGAGCAGTACTTC. Translating gives CASSSGLASEQYF.

This clonotype is medium-sized. V usage is TRBV9 and J usage is TRBJ2-3, with no clear D. The CDR3 runs to 15 residues. Germline V CDR1 and CDR2: SGDLS, YYNGEE. V lost 4 bases and J lost 0, with 12 bases in between. The CDR3 sequence is CASSQAATSTDTQYF. The CDR3 DNA reads TGTGCCAGCAGCCAGGCCGCGACTAGCACAGATACGCAGTATTTT.

With respect to this clonotype: The junction differs from germline at one of its ends, possibly a read error. The rearrangement links TRBV6-5 to TRBJ2-7, with 10 bases fitting TRBD2. The germline gives CDR1 MNHEY, CDR2 SVGAGI. The CDR3 spans 14 residues. The CDR3 sequence: CASSHQRGGHEQCF. CDR3 in DNA: TGTGCCAGCAGTCACCAGCGGGGGGGCCACGAGCAGTGCTTC.

This sequence joins TRBV4-1 and TRBJ2-5; 9 bases are shared with TRBD2. From germline, CDR1 is MGHRA and CDR2 YSYEKL. CDR3 size: 16 residues. Unmatched junction bases numbered 4, after V lost 1 base and J lost 1 base. The CDR3 sequence is CASSQGLAGAQETQYF. The CDR3 coding sequence is TGCGCCAGCAGCCAAGGGTTAGCGGGGGCCCAAGAGACCCAGTACTTC.

J is TRBJ2-5 and V is TRBV20-1; D gene unclear. The CDR3 runs to 8 residues. The germline V and J ends were trimmed by 3 bases and 10 bases, with 3 bases remaining between them. Germline V gene sequence: CDR1 DFQATT, CDR2 SNEGSKA (reference sequence). The CDR3, as DNA: TGCAGTGCTAGTAACCAGTACTTC. Amino acid sequence: CSASNQYF.

This clonotype was recorded many times. This chain uses TRBV7-2 with TRBJ2-1; D gene unclear. The CDR3 has 15 amino acids. Trimming cost V 5 bases and J 4 bases, with 15 bases left between them. Germline V gene lookup returns CDR1 SGHTA and CDR2 FQGNSA. CDR3 region: CASSLYGGKYNEQFF. The CDR3 DNA reads TGTGCCAGCAGCCTCTATGGCGGCAAGTACAATGAGCAGTTCTTC.